The clone carrying this T cell receptor beta chain showed up just a few times. Its antigen is unknown. Unique molecular identifiers were used in preparing the TCRbeta library. Using its own MiXCR run on the PCR reads, TCRdb lists one record per CDR3 protein. Of a few hundred thousand distinct CDR3 sequences in the sample, over 10% were seen once. The data derive from a study of T-cell reconstitution after alpha-beta-depleted transplantation in children. Study-level findings and limits: After transplant, at about two months, alpha-beta T cells were reportedly derived from several hundred expanded graft clones. T cells produced anew were the main source of T-cell counts and diversity one year after transplant. The origin of high day-60 TCRbeta diversity in some patients lay in surviving recipient T cells and thymic progenitors.

The CDR3 sequence is 13 residues long. The V end lost 5 bases, the J end lost 7 bases, and 15 bases lay between the germline ends. Germline V gene data show CDR1 as MDHEN and CDR2 as SYDVKM. Here the sequenced sample was PBMCs, mostly from graft donor cells, taken 360 days after TCRalphabeta/CD19-depleted stem cell transplant. This receptor was obtained from a male patient between 10 and 17 years old who had a stem cell transplant for acute myeloid leukemia, so the T cells may come from the graft donor. This chain links TRBV28 with TRBJ2-7, with a possible D match to TRBD2 (5 bases). For the CDR3, the DNA is TGTGCCAGCAGTCCCACTCGGCCGGGGGAGCAGTACTTC. It yields the protein CASSPTRPGEQYF.